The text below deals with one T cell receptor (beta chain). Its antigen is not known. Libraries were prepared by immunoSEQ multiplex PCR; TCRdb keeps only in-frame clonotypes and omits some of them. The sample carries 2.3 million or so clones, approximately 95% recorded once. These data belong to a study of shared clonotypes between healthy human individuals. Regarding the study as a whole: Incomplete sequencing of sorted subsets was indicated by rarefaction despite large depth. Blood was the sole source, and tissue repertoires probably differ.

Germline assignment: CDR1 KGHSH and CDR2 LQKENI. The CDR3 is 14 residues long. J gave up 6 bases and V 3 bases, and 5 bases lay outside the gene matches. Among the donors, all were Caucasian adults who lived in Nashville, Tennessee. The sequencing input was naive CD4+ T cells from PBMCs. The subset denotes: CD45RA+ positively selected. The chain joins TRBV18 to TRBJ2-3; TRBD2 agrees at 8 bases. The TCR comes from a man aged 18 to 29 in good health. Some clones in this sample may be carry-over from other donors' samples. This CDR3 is CASSPGLVTDTQYF. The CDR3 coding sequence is TGTGCCAGCTCACCGGGACTAGTTACCGATACGCAGTATTTT. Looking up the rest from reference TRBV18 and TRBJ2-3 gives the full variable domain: NAGVMQNPRHLVRRRGQEARLRCSPMKGHSHVYWYRQLPEEGLKFMVYLQKENIIDESGMPKERFSAEFPKEGPSILRIQQVVRGDSAAYFCASSPGLVTDTQYFGPGTRLTVL.